These T cell receptor beta chains were read from a single sample in a study of T cell changes during pregnancy in multiple sclerosis. The assay was immunoSEQ multiplex PCR, and TCRdb's table has in-frame clones only and misses some. The table records 37,000 or so clones, about nine tenths of them present only once. Here the sequenced sample was CD4+ T cells from peripheral blood mononuclear cells, taken before pregnancy. Receptors originate from a female donor with multiple sclerosis, enrolled in a pregnancy study. CDR3s include the opening cysteine and the closing phenylalanine or tryptophan. The D gene is left open where the match is weak. Some rows mark clone size as missing; the rest say once, few, many or name a class of expanded clone.

V: TRBV19
size: NA
J: TRBJ1-2
D: NA
CDR3: CASNMGSYYGYTF
DNA: TGTGCCAGTAATATGGGCAGCTACTATGGCTACACCTTC

V: TRBV29-1
size: NA
J: TRBJ1-2
D: TRBD1
CDR3: CSADKQGRGDGYTF
DNA: TGCAGCGCCGATAAACAGGGGCGAGGGGATGGCTACACCTTC

V: TRBV6-6
size: NA
J: TRBJ2-5
D: TRBD1
CDR3: CASRIATMTGGETQYF
DNA: TGTGCCAGCAGGATAGCTACCATGACAGGGGGGGAGACCCAGTACTTC

V: TRBV7-2
size: NA
J: TRBJ2-5
D: TRBD1
CDR3: CASGTGGGETQYF
DNA: TGTGCCAGCGGGACAGGGGGCGGAGAGACCCAGTACTTC

V: TRBV7-9
size: NA
J: TRBJ1-1
D: TRBD1
CDR3: CASSLDGQGAAEAFF
DNA: TGTGCCAGCAGCTTAGACGGGCAGGGGGCCGCTGAAGCTTTCTTT

V: TRBV6-4
size: once
J: TRBJ2-3
D: NA
CDR3: CASSDFVRWDTQYF
DNA: TGTGCCAGCAGTGACTTCGTTCGGTGGGATACGCAGTATTTT

V: TRBV4-1
size: NA
J: TRBJ2-7
D: NA
CDR3: CASSQGGGASYEQYF
DNA: TGCGCCAGCAGCCAAGGAGGAGGCGCCTCCTACGAGCAGTACTTC

V: TRBV19
size: NA
J: TRBJ2-3
D: NA
CDR3: CASSGYYGGWRTDTQYF
DNA: TGTGCCAGTAGCGGCTATTACGGGGGATGGCGGACAGATACGCAGTATTTT

V: TRBV28
size: NA
J: TRBJ1-1
D: NA
CDR3: CASSLLNTEAFF
DNA: TGTGCCAGCAGTTTACTCAACACTGAAGCTTTCTTT

V: TRBV7-2
size: NA
J: TRBJ2-7
D: TRBD1
CDR3: CASSLVGTVHEQYF
DNA: TGTGCCAGCAGCTTAGTCGGGACAGTTCACGAGCAGTACTTC

V: TRBV2
size: NA
J: TRBJ1-2
D: NA
CDR3: CASSEARGAGYTF
DNA: TGTGCCAGCAGTGAAGCGCGGGGGGCTGGCTACACCTTC

V: TRBV5-1
size: NA
J: TRBJ2-1
D: TRBD2
CDR3: CASSLSPTSGRSDEQFF
DNA: TGCGCCAGCAGCTTGTCCCCGACTAGCGGGAGGAGCGATGAGCAGTTCTTC

V: TRBV5-1
size: NA
J: TRBJ1-2
D: TRBD1
CDR3: CASSIGQGPYGYTF
DNA: TGCGCCAGCAGCATCGGACAGGGGCCATATGGCTACACCTTC

V: TRBV10-3
size: NA
J: TRBJ2-7
D: TRBD2
CDR3: CAISAAGDYEQYF
DNA: TGTGCCATCAGTGCGGCGGGGGACTACGAGCAGTACTTC

V: TRBV19
size: NA
J: TRBJ1-4
D: NA
CDR3: CASQGIATNEKLFF
DNA: TGTGCCAGTCAGGGGATTGCAACTAATGAAAAACTGTTTTTT

V: TRBV2
size: NA
J: TRBJ2-4
D: TRBD2
CDR3: CASSPRTSGGIQYF
DNA: TGTGCCAGCAGCCCCAGGACTAGCGGTGGCATTCAGTACTTC

V: TRBV13
size: NA
J: TRBJ1-5
D: NA
CDR3: CASSLQPGQPQHF
DNA: TGTGCCAGCAGCTTACAACCCGGTCAGCCCCAGCATTTT

V: TRBV5-4
size: NA
J: TRBJ2-7
D: NA
CDR3: CASSPYNPGAYEQYF
DNA: TGTGCCAGCAGCCCCTACAACCCGGGGGCCTACGAGCAGTACTTC

V: TRBV11-2
size: NA
J: TRBJ2-3
D: NA
CDR3: CASSSGVDTQYF
DNA: TGTGCCAGCAGCTCAGGGGTAGATACGCAGTATTTT

V: TRBV19
size: NA
J: TRBJ1-1
D: TRBD1
CDR3: CASSIGGQGVFYTEAFF
DNA: TGTGCCAGTAGTATCGGAGGACAGGGGGTGTTTTACACTGAAGCTTTCTTT

V: TRBV9
size: few
J: TRBJ1-3
D: NA
CDR3: CASSVDGVVSGNTIYF
DNA: TGTGCCAGCAGCGTAGACGGTGTAGTGTCCGGAAACACCATATATTTT

V: TRBV6-6
size: NA
J: TRBJ1-5
D: TRBD1
CDR3: CASSYIRGLDQPQHF
DNA: TGTGCCAGCAGTTATATCAGGGGGCTTGATCAGCCCCAGCATTTT